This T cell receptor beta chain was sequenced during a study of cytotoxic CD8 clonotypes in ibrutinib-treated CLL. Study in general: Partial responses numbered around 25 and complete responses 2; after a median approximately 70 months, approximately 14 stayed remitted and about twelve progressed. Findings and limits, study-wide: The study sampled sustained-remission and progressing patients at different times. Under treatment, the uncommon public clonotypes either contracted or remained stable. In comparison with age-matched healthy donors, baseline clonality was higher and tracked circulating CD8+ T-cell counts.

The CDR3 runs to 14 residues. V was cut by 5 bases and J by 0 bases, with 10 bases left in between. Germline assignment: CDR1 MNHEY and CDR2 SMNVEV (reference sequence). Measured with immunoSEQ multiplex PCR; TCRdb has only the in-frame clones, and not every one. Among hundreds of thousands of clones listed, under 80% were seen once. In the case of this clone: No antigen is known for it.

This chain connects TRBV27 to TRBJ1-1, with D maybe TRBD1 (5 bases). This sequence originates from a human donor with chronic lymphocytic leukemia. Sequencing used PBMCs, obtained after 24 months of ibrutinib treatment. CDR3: CASSRGGMNTEAFF. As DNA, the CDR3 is TGTGCCAGCAGTAGGGGAGGCATGAACACTGAAGCTTTCTTT.